The 27 T cell receptor beta chains reported below all come from one sample, sequenced in a study of cytomegalovirus exposure and HLA in healthy donors. The PCR contained 60 Vbeta and 13 Jbeta primers. The repertoire was sequenced with immunoSEQ multiplex PCR; TCRdb's copy has only in-frame clones and lacks some. The data show over 110,000 clones, 82% seen once. Source material: PBMCs. Every receptor here comes from a male donor in good health and CMV-seronegative.

This clone was counted a single time. As DNA, the CDR3 is TGTGCCCCCTTTCGACACGGCCGTTTCTACGAGCAGTACTTC. Its translation is CAPFRHGRFYEQYF. The chain links TRBV10-3 to TRBJ2-7; D is ambiguous. The V end lost 11 bases, the J end lost 3 bases, and 20 bases lay between the germline ends. CDR1 and CDR2 from the germline V gene are ENHRY and SYGVKD. CDR3 size: 14 residues.

This chain links TRBV21-1 with TRBJ2-5; the D segment call TRBD1 is taken from the table without a DNA check. TRBV21-1 is described as a pseudogene. The CDR3 runs to 17 residues. CDR3 bases: TGTGCCAGCAGCAAAAGGGAAAGGACAGGACGAATAGAGACCCAGTACTTC. Amino acid sequence: CASSKRERTGRIETQYF.

The V gene is TRBV9, the J gene TRBJ2-5; TRBD2 matches 13 bases. V shed 8 bases and J 1 base; nucleotides not matched to a gene: 5. This CDR3 contains 15 residues. Germline V gene sequence: CDR1 SGDLS, CDR2 YYNGEE. CDR3 residues: CASSTSGGLQETQYF. CDR3 sequence (DNA): TGTGCCAGTTCGACTAGCGGGGGGCTCCAAGAGACCCAGTACTTC.

This clone was picked up a small number of times. J is TRBJ1-2 and V is TRBV19; D gene uncertain. The CDR3 sequence is 13 residues long. In germline, CDR1 is LNHDA, CDR2 SQIVND (reference sequence). V gave up 3 bases and J gave up 2 bases, with 7 bases separating them. CDR3 bases: TGTGCCAGTAGTATCCCCAGGAACTATGGCTACACCTTC. Translation: CASSIPRNYGYTF.

The rearrangement joins TRBV7-9 to TRBJ2-1; D not resolved. The length of the CDR3 is 12 residues. Germline V gives CDR1 SEHNR, CDR2 FQNEAQ (reference sequence). The germline V and J ends were trimmed by 5 bases and 5 bases, with 7 bases remaining between them. The CDR3 DNA reads TGTGCCAGCAGCGAACAGAACAATGAGCAGTTCTTC. Its protein product is CASSEQNNEQFF.

This clone was seen repeatedly, ten times or more. This sequence joins TRBV4-2 and TRBJ2-2; TRBD2 agrees at 9 bases. This CDR3 is built from 17 residues. With 0 bases clipped from V and 2 bases from J, the junction kept 4 bases outside the gene matches. CDR1 is LGHNA, CDR2 YNFKEQ, per germline. This CDR3 is CASSQDVTSGNTGELFF. CDR3 nucleotides: TGTGCCAGCAGCCAAGATGTGACTAGCGGAAACACCGGGGAGCTGTTTTTT.

The chain recombines TRBV4-3 with TRBJ2-3; 8 nucleotides line up with TRBD1. This CDR3 contains 15 residues. The germline V gene has CDR1 LGHNA and CDR2 YSLEER. After removal of 3 bases from V and 6 bases from J, the junction contained 8 bases not matched to a gene. CDR3 sequence reads: CASSQMGTGFDTQYF. The CDR3, as DNA: TGCGCCAGCAGCCAGATGGGGACAGGCTTTGATACGCAGTATTTT.

The chain employs TRBV13 and TRBJ1-2; maybe TRBD1 (6 bases). Germline CDR1 and CDR2: PRHDT and FYEKMQ (reference sequence). Trimming removed 5 bases at V and 10 bases at J, with 11 bases between. CDR3 size: 11 residues. The CDR3 bases are TGTGCCAGCAGCCCAACAGGGCACTACACCTTC. Translation: CASSPTGHYTF.

This chain uses TRBV2 with TRBJ2-3, with D tentatively TRBD2 (6 bases). The CDR3 extends over 13 amino acids. Per germline, CDR1 SNHLY and CDR2 FYNNEI. V lost 5 bases and J lost 3, with 9 bases in between. The CDR3 sequence: CASSRDLTDTQYF. The CDR3 nucleotides read TGTGCCAGCAGTCGGGACTTAACAGATACGCAGTATTTT.

This clone has just a few counts. The J gene is TRBJ2-7, the V gene TRBV5-5; TRBD1 matches at 9 bases. Germline assignment: CDR1 SGHKS and CDR2 YYEKEE (reference sequence). The length of the CDR3 is 17 residues. The V gene end was trimmed by 0 bases and the J gene end by 1 base; junction bases not matched to a gene: 8. As DNA, the CDR3 is TGTGCCAGCAGCTTGGTGCGGGGACAGGGAGGTTCCTACGAGCAGTACTTC. Its protein is CASSLVRGQGGSYEQYF.

The J gene is TRBJ1-1, the V gene TRBV28; a weak D match, TRBD1 (6 bases). The CDR3 is made up of 16 amino acids. CDR1 and CDR2 (germline): MDHEN, SYDVKM. V gave up 2 bases and J gave up 0 bases, with 13 bases separating them. Here the CDR3 reads CASSLQGILLNTEAFF. CDR3 DNA sequence: TGTGCCAGCAGTTTACAGGGGATCTTGCTGAACACTGAAGCTTTCTTT.

CDR3 region: CASSRGQEGPYNEQFF. CDR3 nucleotide sequence: TGCGCCAGCAGCCGCGGACAGGAGGGCCCCTACAATGAGCAGTTCTTC. The chain is built from TRBV4-3 and TRBJ2-1; D may be TRBD1 (7 bases). The CDR3 sequence is 16 residues long. With 4 bases removed from V and 2 bases from J, the gap between germline ends came to 15 bases. Germline-derived CDR1 and CDR2 are LGHNA and YSLEER.

V and J are TRBV6-5 and TRBJ2-7, with D possibly being TRBD2 (5 bases). Germline loops: CDR1 MNHEY, CDR2 SVGAGI. The CDR3 sequence is 14 residues long. V was pared by 5 bases and J by 5 bases, with 16 bases between. The CDR3 region has the DNA TGTGCCAGCAGTACACCGGGAAAATTCAACGAGCAGTACTTC. Encoded protein: CASSTPGKFNEQYF.

This chain uses TRBV28 with TRBJ1-2, with a weak D call TRBD1 (6 bases). Trimming stripped 7 bases from V and 4 bases from J, with 10 bases between. CDR1 MDHEN and CDR2 SYDVKM come from the germline V gene. CDR3 length: 12 residues. CDR3 in amino acids: CASIGGTYGYTF. In DNA, the CDR3 is TGTGCCAGCATAGGGGGAACCTATGGCTACACCTTC.

This clone appeared a single time. J is TRBJ2-3 and V is TRBV6-5; TRBD2 matches at 8 bases. V was pared by 7 bases and J by 2 bases, with 8 bases of the junction left unmatched. The CDR3 covers 15 residues. CDR1 and CDR2 from the germline V gene are MNHEY and SVGAGI. The CDR3 nucleotides read TGTGCCAGCACTCCTCGAGCGGGGGCCACAGATACGCAGTATTTT. It encodes CASTPRAGATDTQYF.

This chain links TRBV10-1 with TRBJ2-3, with D hard to call. This CDR3 has 13 amino acids. Germline CDR1 WNHNN, CDR2 SYGVQD (reference sequence). Trimming shortened V by 2 bases and J by 0 bases, and 3 bases separated the two germline ends. Written as DNA, the CDR3 is TGCGCCAGCAGTGAGGGCAGCACAGATACGCAGTATTTT. It codes for CASSEGSTDTQYF.

The chain has TRBV9 and TRBJ2-3; maybe TRBD2 (6 bases). The CDR3 extends over 16 amino acids. Looked up from germline, CDR1 is SGDLS and CDR2 is YYNGEE. V shed 4 bases and J shed 1 base, with 16 bases lying between them. Written as DNA, the CDR3 is TGTGCCAGCAGCCCCCCGGGACTTCGGGGCACAGATACGCAGTATTTT. Its translation is CASSPPGLRGTDTQYF.

The chain has TRBV30 and TRBJ2-5, with unresolved D. This CDR3 region has 12 residues. Trimming removed 1 base from V and 5 bases from J, with 8 bases in between. Germline assignment: CDR1 GTSNPN and CDR2 SVGIG (reference sequence). CDR3 loop: CAWSAVEETQYF. CDR3 DNA sequence: TGTGCCTGGAGTGCCGTCGAGGAGACCCAGTACTTC.

The chain carries TRBV4-2 and TRBJ2-7, with D tentatively TRBD1 (6 bases). The CDR3 sequence is 13 residues long. Germline loops: CDR1 LGHNA, CDR2 YNFKEQ. The V and J ends lost 1 base and 4 bases respectively, with 8 bases between them. CDR3 sequence reads: CASSQGTEYEQYF. The CDR3, as DNA: TGTGCCAGCAGCCAAGGGACAGAATACGAGCAGTACTTC.

The chain links TRBV4-1 to TRBJ2-7; the D is unclear. The CDR3 is 13 residues long. The germline V gene encodes CDR1 MGHRA and CDR2 YSYEKL. The germline V and J ends were trimmed by 0 bases and 3 bases, with 6 bases remaining between them. The CDR3 nucleotides are TGCGCCAGCAGCCAAGATTGGAGCTACGAGCAGTACTTC. It is translated as CASSQDWSYEQYF.

V is TRBV21-1 and J is TRBJ2-3; the DNA was not compared with TRBD1, the D call given in the table. TRBV21-1 is assigned pseudogene status. This CDR3 region has 17 residues. CDR3 nucleotide sequence: TGTGCCAGCAGCAAACAGGCCGAGATGACCCCGCCAGATACGCAGTATTTT. This sequence encodes CASSKQAEMTPPDTQYF.

The chain uses TRBV27 and TRBJ2-2; a possible D gene is TRBD2 (6 bases). The length of the CDR3 is 14 residues. CDR1 is MNHEY, CDR2 SMNVEV, per germline (reference sequence). Between the trimmed V and J ends, which lost 2 bases and 7 bases, there was a span of 11 bases. The CDR3 reads CASSLGGKVGELFF. CDR3 sequence (DNA): TGTGCCAGCAGTTTAGGAGGGAAGGTCGGGGAGCTGTTTTTT.

The chain has TRBV5-1 and TRBJ2-5; TRBD2 matches 12 bases. The CDR3 length is 17 residues. The V segment lost 0 bases and the J segment 1 base; nucleotides outside the gene matches: 4. Germline loops: CDR1 SGHRS, CDR2 YFSETQ. The CDR3 DNA reads TGCGCCAGCAGCTTGGGGACTAGCGGGGCTACCCAAGAGACCCAGTACTTC. As protein: CASSLGTSGATQETQYF.

This rearrangement joins TRBV27 to TRBJ2-7, with 7 positions matching TRBD1. This CDR3 spans 14 amino acids. CDR1 is MNHEY, CDR2 SMNVEV, per germline (reference sequence). Unmatched junction bases numbered 10, after V lost 8 bases and J lost 3 bases. This chain's CDR3 is CASSRQGWIYEQYF. The CDR3 DNA is TGTGCCAGCTCCCGACAGGGATGGATCTACGAGCAGTACTTC.

V usage is TRBV7-9 and J usage is TRBJ2-7, with D possibly TRBD1 on 5 matching bases. CDR1 SEHNR and CDR2 FQNEAQ come from the germline V gene (reference sequence). This CDR3 has 11 residues. Trimming cost V 5 bases and J 4 bases, with 6 bases left between them. The CDR3 reads CASSDSYEQYF. The CDR3 nucleotides read TGTGCCAGCAGCGACAGTTACGAGCAGTACTTC.

This clone was observed a single time. The genes are TRBV19 and TRBJ2-7; 10 nucleotides align to TRBD1. Germline lookup yields CDR1 LNHDA and CDR2 SQIVND (reference sequence). This CDR3 is 13 amino acids long. For the CDR3, the DNA is TGTGCTTCGGGGGACAGGGGAGACTACGAGCAGTACTTC. Protein sequence: CASGDRGDYEQYF.

Concerning this clone: The germline gene is not matched at one end of the junction; a read error may be the cause. This chain uses TRBV7-9 with TRBJ1-1; the match to TRBD1 covers 7 bases. The CDR3 is 15 residues long. Germline loops: CDR1 SEHNR, CDR2 FQNEAQ (reference sequence). CDR3 nucleotides: TGTTCCAGCAGCTCGTCTCAGGGGGGAGACACTGAAGCTTTCTTT. Its protein is CSSSSSQGGDTEAFF.